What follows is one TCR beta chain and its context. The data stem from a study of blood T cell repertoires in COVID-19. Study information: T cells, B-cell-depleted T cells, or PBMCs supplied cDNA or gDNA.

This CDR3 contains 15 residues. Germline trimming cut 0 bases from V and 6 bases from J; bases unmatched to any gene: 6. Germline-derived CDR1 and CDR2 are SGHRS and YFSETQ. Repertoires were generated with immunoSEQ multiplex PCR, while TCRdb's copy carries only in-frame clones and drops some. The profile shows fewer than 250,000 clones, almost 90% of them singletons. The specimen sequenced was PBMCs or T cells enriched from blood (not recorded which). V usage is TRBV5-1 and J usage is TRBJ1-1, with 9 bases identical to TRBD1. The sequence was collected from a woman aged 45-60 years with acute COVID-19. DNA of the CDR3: TGCGCCAGCAGCTTGGCCCAGGGACAGGGCGCTGAAGCTTTCTTT. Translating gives CASSLAQGQGAEAFF.